The clone carrying this TCR beta chain was detected a few times. The data are from a study of identical twins. TCRdb re-analysed the 5' RACE reads in MiXCR, keeping a single row per CDR3 protein. The profile covers roughly 770,000 distinct CDR3 sequences, with roughly 18% appearing a single time and roughly 13% taken by the ten largest. Trimming removed 4 bases from V and 0 bases from J, with 16 bases in between. CDR1 and CDR2 from the germline V gene are SGHVS and FNYEAQ. The CDR3 sequence is 17 residues long. The sample also formed part of further work on T cells expressing NK-cell markers. This second report adds: Several donors likewise had their CD3+CD56-NKG2C+ fraction led by these clonotypes.

This sequence originates from a woman between 18 and 30 years old in good health. The chain uses TRBV7-6 and TRBJ1-3; a weak D match, TRBD1 (5 bases). Sequencing was carried out using PBMCs. CDR3 sequence (DNA): TGTGCCAGCAGCTGGCCCCCCGGGGCCAACTCTGGAAACACCATATATTTT. As protein: CASSWPPGANSGNTIYF.